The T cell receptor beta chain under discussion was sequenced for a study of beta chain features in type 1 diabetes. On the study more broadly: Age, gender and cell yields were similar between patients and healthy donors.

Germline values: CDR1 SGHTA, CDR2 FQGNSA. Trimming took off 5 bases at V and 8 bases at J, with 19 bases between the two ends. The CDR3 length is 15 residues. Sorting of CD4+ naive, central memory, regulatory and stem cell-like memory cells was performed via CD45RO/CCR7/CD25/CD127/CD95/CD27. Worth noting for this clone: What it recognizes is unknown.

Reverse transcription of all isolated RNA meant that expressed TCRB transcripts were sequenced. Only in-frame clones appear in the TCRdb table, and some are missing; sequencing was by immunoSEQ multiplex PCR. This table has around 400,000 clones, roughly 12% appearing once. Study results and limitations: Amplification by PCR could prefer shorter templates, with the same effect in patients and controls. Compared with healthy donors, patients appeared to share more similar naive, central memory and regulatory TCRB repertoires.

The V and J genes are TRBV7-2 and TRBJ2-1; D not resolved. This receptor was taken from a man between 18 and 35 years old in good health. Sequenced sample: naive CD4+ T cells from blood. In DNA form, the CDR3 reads TGTGCCAGCAGCCCAAGCCCCAACTCTATCTATGAGCAGTTCTTC. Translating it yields CASSPSPNSIYEQFF. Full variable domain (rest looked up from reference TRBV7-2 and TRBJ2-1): GAGVSQSPSNKVTEKGKDVELRCDPISGHTALYWYRQSLGQGLEFLIYFQGNSAPDKSGLPSDRFSAERTGGSVSTLTIQRTQQEDSAVYLCASSPSPNSIYEQFFGPGTRLTVL.